This T cell receptor (beta chain) derives from a study of neurological immune-mediated disorders. Findings and limits, study-wide: Phylogenetically, 18 of 34 multiple sclerosis patients' repertoires fell into one related-CDR3 cluster, a possible signature. There was no association between the multiple sclerosis repertoire cluster and any clinical or MRI feature.

This clonotype has only a few counts. The antigen remains undetermined. The junction and the germline gene differ at one end; a read error may be behind it. The cDNA came from 5'RACE with 10-nucleotide random UMIs. TCRdb analysed the 5' RACE reads with MiXCR anew, one entry per CDR3 protein. The repertoire holds under 70,000 distinct CDR3 sequences, with less than 5.5% as singletons. This receptor was taken from a woman in her 30s with multiple sclerosis. Input material: PBMCs.

CDR3 amino acids: CASSQSMGPWDF. CDR3 DNA: TGTGCCAGCAGCCAAAGTATGGGTCCCTGGGATTTT. The V call is TRBV7-9, the J call TRBJ2-3; no definite D call. Looked up from germline, CDR1 is SEHNR and CDR2 is FQNEAQ (reference sequence). This CDR3 spans 12 amino acids.